This T cell receptor beta chain is from a study of cytomegalovirus exposure and HLA in healthy donors. Study at large: There were 70 million to 95 million unique TCRs (from HLA-typed donors) in an early data release.

V lost 1 base to trimming and J lost 6 bases, with 15 bases between them. CDR1 is SEHNR, CDR2 FQNEAQ, per germline (reference sequence). The CDR3 consists of 15 residues. The PCR employed 60 Vbeta primers together with 13 Jbeta primers. Profiled with immunoSEQ multiplex PCR; TCRdb holds only in-frame clones, not every one. Of 75,000 to 100,000 clones listed, approximately 80% are singletons. The receptor comes from a middle-aged man in good health and CMV-seronegative. This sequence joins TRBV7-9 and TRBJ1-1; D is unclear. Sequencing was carried out using PBMCs. The CDR3 spells CASSLGSAESSEAFF. The CDR3 DNA reads as TGTGCCAGCAGCTTAGGGTCGGCGGAAAGCTCTGAAGCTTTCTTT.